This T cell receptor beta chain was sequenced for a study of blood T cell repertoires in COVID-19. For the study at large: The samples span acute and convalescent COVID-19 from the United States, Italy and Spain.

Authors' processing steps: Amplification from reference gene primers served as the basis for estimated nucleated cell counts. The table came from immunoSEQ multiplex PCR; TCRdb's copy has only in-frame clones and leaves some out. That table supplies the V and J calls and clone size; D and trimming were determined from the DNA. This table holds some 160,000 clones, more than 75% found once. The CDR3 has 14 residues. Germline assignment: CDR1 LGHNT and CDR2 FRNRAP. Trimming removed 1 base from V and 3 bases from J, with 10 bases in between. Input material: peripheral blood. V and J are TRBV12-5 and TRBJ2-7, with a weak D call TRBD1 (6 bases). This TCR derives from a man aged 50-60 years who had recovered from COVID-19. CDR3 nucleotides: TGTGCTAGTGGTTTGGGCCAGGGGTACTACGAGCAGTACTTC. Its protein is CASGLGQGYYEQYF.